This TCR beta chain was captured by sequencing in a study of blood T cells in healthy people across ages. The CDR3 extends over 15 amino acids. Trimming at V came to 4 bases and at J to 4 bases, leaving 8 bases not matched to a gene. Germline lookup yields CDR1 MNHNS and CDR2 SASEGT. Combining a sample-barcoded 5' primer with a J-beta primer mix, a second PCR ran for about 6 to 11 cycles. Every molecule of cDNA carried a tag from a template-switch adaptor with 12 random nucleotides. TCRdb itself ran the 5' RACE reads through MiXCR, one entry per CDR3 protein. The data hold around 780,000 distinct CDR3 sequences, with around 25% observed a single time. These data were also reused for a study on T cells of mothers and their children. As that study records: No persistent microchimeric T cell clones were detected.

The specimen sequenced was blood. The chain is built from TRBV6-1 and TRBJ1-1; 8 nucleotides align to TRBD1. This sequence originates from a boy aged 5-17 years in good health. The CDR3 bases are TGTGCCAGCAGTGCTCAGGGGGCGCTGGTCACTGAAGCTTTCTTT. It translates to CASSAQGALVTEAFF.